These T cell receptor beta chains were read from a single sample in a study of blood T cell repertoires in COVID-19. Sequenced by immunoSEQ multiplex PCR; TCRdb stores in-frame clones only, minus some. The repertoire holds around 250,000 clones, with roughly four fifths as singletons. What was sequenced was PBMCs or T cells enriched from blood (not recorded which). The receptors stem from a middle-aged man who had recovered from COVID-19. The CDR3 runs from the conserved cysteine through the conserved F or W. D genes are given only for firm matches. The size field is filled for only some rows; it gives once, few, many or a size class.

V gene: TRBV24-1; clone size: -; J gene: TRBJ1-2; D gene: -; CDR3 DNA: TGTGCCACCAGTGATTTAGACAGGAACTATGGCTACACCTTC; CDR3 protein: CATSDLDRNYGYTF
V gene: TRBV18; clone size: -; J gene: TRBJ1-2; D gene: TRBD1; CDR3 DNA: TGTGCCAGCTCCAAGACAGGGGAAACAACCGTCGCCTATGGCTACACCTTC; CDR3 protein: CASSKTGETTVAYGYTF
V gene: TRBV30; clone size: -; J gene: TRBJ2-3; D gene: TRBD2; CDR3 DNA: TGTGCCTGGACCACCGGGACGGCAGGCGGGGGGGCAACAGATACGCAGTATTTT; CDR3 protein: CAWTTGTAGGGATDTQYF
V gene: TRBV2; clone size: -; J gene: TRBJ1-5; D gene: TRBD1; CDR3 DNA: TGTGCCAGCAGTGGGGACAGGTCGGGCAATCAGCCCCAGCATTTT; CDR3 protein: CASSGDRSGNQPQHF
V gene: TRBV19; clone size: -; J gene: TRBJ2-7; D gene: TRBD2; CDR3 DNA: TGTGCCAGTAGTATCGGCGGGAGCTCCTACGAGCAGTACTTC; CDR3 protein: CASSIGGSSYEQYF
V gene: TRBV6-5; clone size: -; J gene: TRBJ1-2; D gene: TRBD1; CDR3 DNA: TGTGCCAGCAGTTACTCCGGGACAGGGAACTATGGCTACACCTTC; CDR3 protein: CASSYSGTGNYGYTF
V gene: TRBV11-2; clone size: -; J gene: TRBJ2-5; D gene: TRBD2; CDR3 DNA: TGTGCCAGCAGCTTAGCGGAAGGGACTAGCCTATACTTC; CDR3 protein: CASSLAEGTSLYF
V gene: TRBV2; clone size: -; J gene: TRBJ2-3; D gene: TRBD2; CDR3 DNA: TGTGCCAGCAGTGGCGGGAGGGCCAGGGATACGCAGTATTTT; CDR3 protein: CASSGGRARDTQYF
V gene: TRBV5-1; clone size: -; J gene: TRBJ2-7; D gene: -; CDR3 DNA: TGCGCCAGCAGCTTGCTAGGGGACTACGAGCAGTACTTC; CDR3 protein: CASSLLGDYEQYF
V gene: TRBV4-2; clone size: -; J gene: TRBJ1-4; D gene: TRBD1; CDR3 DNA: TGTGCCAGCAGCCAAGATCCCCAGGGGGCTAATGAAAAACTGTTTTTT; CDR3 protein: CASSQDPQGANEKLFF
V gene: TRBV11-3; clone size: -; J gene: TRBJ1-1; D gene: TRBD1; CDR3 DNA: TGTGCCAGCAGCGGCGCCACAGGGGAAACTGAAGCTTTCTTT; CDR3 protein: CASSGATGETEAFF
V gene: TRBV11-2; clone size: -; J gene: TRBJ2-5; D gene: TRBD1; CDR3 DNA: TGTGCCGAGGACAGGGAGGAGACCCAGTACTTC; CDR3 protein: CAEDREETQYF
V gene: TRBV9; clone size: -; J gene: TRBJ1-3; D gene: -; CDR3 DNA: TGTGCCAGCAGCGTAACAGGTCCCGGAAACACCATATATTTT; CDR3 protein: CASSVTGPGNTIYF
V gene: TRBV4-1; clone size: -; J gene: TRBJ1-4; D gene: -; CDR3 DNA: TGCGCCAGCAGCCCTCGCGGGGACGAAAAACTGTTTTTT; CDR3 protein: CASSPRGDEKLFF
V gene: TRBV27; clone size: -; J gene: TRBJ1-2; D gene: TRBD1; CDR3 DNA: TGTGCCAGCAGCCCCCGGGACAGGCTTCTCTATGGCTACACCTTC; CDR3 protein: CASSPRDRLLYGYTF
V gene: TRBV9; clone size: -; J gene: TRBJ2-7; D gene: -; CDR3 DNA: TGTGCCAGCAGCGTAGTACCCGACAGCTCCTACGAGCAGTACTTC; CDR3 protein: CASSVVPDSSYEQYF
V gene: TRBV13; clone size: -; J gene: TRBJ1-1; D gene: TRBD1; CDR3 DNA: TGTGCCAGCAGCTTCCTGGACAGGGGGACTGAAGCTTTCTTT; CDR3 protein: CASSFLDRGTEAFF
V gene: TRBV27; clone size: -; J gene: TRBJ1-3; D gene: -; CDR3 DNA: TGTGCCAGCAGCCTAAGCGGACCGATCTCTGGAAACACCATATATTTT; CDR3 protein: CASSLSGPISGNTIYF
V gene: TRBV4-2; clone size: -; J gene: TRBJ1-2; D gene: -; CDR3 DNA: TGTGCCAGCAGCCAAGATCCCAAGGAGGGCTATGGCTACACCTTC; CDR3 protein: CASSQDPKEGYGYTF
V gene: TRBV18; clone size: -; J gene: TRBJ1-1; D gene: TRBD1; CDR3 DNA: TGTGCCAGCTCACCCTATAAGGGACAGAATGAAGCTTTCTTT; CDR3 protein: CASSPYKGQNEAFF
V gene: TRBV6-5; clone size: -; J gene: TRBJ2-1; D gene: -; CDR3 DNA: TGTGCCAGCAGTTACTCGGCTCCGGGGGACGGCGATGAGCAGTTCTTC; CDR3 protein: CASSYSAPGDGDEQFF
V gene: TRBV19; clone size: -; J gene: TRBJ1-1; D gene: -; CDR3 DNA: TGTGCCAGTAGTATCCCCAGCGGGCGCAGCACTGAAGCTTTCTTT; CDR3 protein: CASSIPSGRSTEAFF
V gene: TRBV19; clone size: -; J gene: TRBJ2-2; D gene: -; CDR3 DNA: TGTGCCAGTAGTTGGCTCAACACCGGGGAGCTGTTTTTT; CDR3 protein: CASSWLNTGELFF
V gene: TRBV11-3; clone size: -; J gene: TRBJ2-2; D gene: TRBD2; CDR3 DNA: TGTGCCAGCAGCTTAACGCGACTAGCGGACACCGGGGAGCTGTTTTTT; CDR3 protein: CASSLTRLADTGELFF
V gene: TRBV30; clone size: few; J gene: TRBJ1-6; D gene: -; CDR3 DNA: TGTGCCTGGAGTGTTGGGCAGGGGAATTCACCCCTCCACTTT; CDR3 protein: CAWSVGQGNSPLHF
V gene: TRBV29-1; clone size: -; J gene: TRBJ1-2; D gene: -; CDR3 DNA: TGCAGCGTTTCAGAGGGCGGCTATGGCTACACCTTC; CDR3 protein: CSVSEGGYGYTF